This TCR beta chain was sequenced during a study of technical replicates of blood from a handful of donors. Sequencing used immunoSEQ multiplex PCR; TCRdb keeps in-frame clones, though not all of them. The table has approximately 70,000 clones, around 97% seen once; the top ten hold over 0.2%. The V segment lost 1 base and the J segment 7 bases; nucleotides outside the gene matches: 11. The V gene's germline CDR1 is SGHRS and CDR2 YFSETQ. The CDR3 runs to 18 residues. The chain is built from TRBV5-1 and TRBJ2-1, with TRBD2 matching over 13 bases. The source is a human donor in good health. Source material: T cells isolated from PBMCs. The CDR3 bases are TGCGCCAGCAGCTTGTACCGATTAGCGGGACTAGCGGGAAATGAGCAGTTCTTC. This codes for CASSLYRLAGLAGNEQFF.